This T cell receptor (beta chain) is from a study of monozygotic twins with inflammatory bowel disease. CDR3 length: 15 amino acids. Germline V gene data show CDR1 as SGHTA and CDR2 as FQGNSA. The input for each TCR library was roughly 3,600 ng of total RNA. Investigators made cDNA in eight separate reactions per sample. The unique tags termed UMIs, each holding a 6-nucleotide sample barcode, were added by means of template switching. From the 5' RACE reads, TCRdb lists one entry per CDR3 protein and no DNA. Across 150,000 to 200,000 distinct CDR3 sequences, the top ten clones capture around 7.2% of the sample.

The J gene is TRBJ2-3, the V gene TRBV7-2. Sequenced sample: blood. The receptor was isolated from a human donor with ulcerative colitis or Crohn's disease, or a healthy co-twin of an affected twin (not recorded which). CDR3 region: CASSLGQEAADTQYF.